The 14 T cell receptor beta chains given below trace back to one sample, sequenced in a study of blood T cell repertoires in COVID-19. Measured with immunoSEQ multiplex PCR; TCRdb has only the in-frame clones, and not every one. This table holds some 530,000 clones, about 88% found once. Sequencing used PBMCs or T cells enriched from blood (not recorded which). The receptors originated from an older woman who had recovered from COVID-19.

The chain uses TRBV19 and TRBJ2-6, with 10 bases fitting TRBD1. Trimming took 6 bases from V and 0 from J; bases not matched to a gene: 8. CDR1 and CDR2 from the germline V gene are LNHDA and SQIVND (reference sequence). The CDR3 has 18 amino acids. CDR3 sequence (DNA): TGTGCCAGTAGCGGAGGGGGGACAGGGGACTCTGGGGCCAACGTCCTGACTTTC. Translating it yields CASSGGGTGDSGANVLTF.

The V and J genes are TRBV15 and TRBJ1-5; D call uncertain. This CDR3 region has 20 residues. Germline assignment: CDR1 LNHNV and CDR2 YYDKDF (reference sequence). V was clipped by 4 bases and J by 0 bases, with 25 bases between them. The CDR3 DNA sequence: TGTGCCACCAGCAAGAGTTTTTGGGCCCCGGGAGCCAGTAGCAATCAGCCCCAGCATTTT. Protein sequence: CATSKSFWAPGASSNQPQHF.

The chain has TRBV5-8 and TRBJ2-5; no clear D. Germline V gene data show CDR1 as SGHTS and CDR2 as YDEGEE. CDR3 length equals 14 residues. V was trimmed by 0 bases and J by 1 base, leaving 7 bases between them. DNA for the CDR3: TGTGCCAGCAGCTTGGAACAGCTCCAAGAGACCCAGTACTTC. Translating it yields CASSLEQLQETQYF.

The genes are TRBV24-1 and TRBJ2-3, with 9 bases matching TRBD1. This CDR3 comprises 19 residues. With 4 bases clipped from V and 4 bases from J, the junction kept 17 bases outside the gene matches. Germline V gene data show CDR1 as KGHDR and CDR2 as SFDVKD. In nucleotides, the CDR3 is TGTGCCACCAGTGACCTGACCCATCCCGGGACAGGGAGGGCAGATACGCAGTATTTT. This codes for CATSDLTHPGTGRADTQYF.

This clone was observed once. The rearrangement joins TRBV5-1 to TRBJ2-3; maybe TRBD1 (6 bases). This CDR3 contains 17 residues. The germline gives CDR1 SGHRS, CDR2 YFSETQ. Trimming took off 2 bases at V and 2 bases at J, with 18 bases between the two ends. The CDR3 here is CASSFPGVEETTDTQYF. In DNA, the CDR3 is TGCGCCAGCAGCTTCCCAGGGGTTGAGGAGACCACAGATACGCAGTATTTT.

As for this clone: Other DNA sequences within the sample encode an identical CDR3. This chain joins TRBV5-1 and TRBJ2-1, with D unclear. From germline, CDR1 is SGHRS and CDR2 YFSETQ. The length of the CDR3 is 11 residues. Trimming cost V 2 bases and J 10 bases, with 7 bases left between them. The DNA for the CDR3 is TGCGCCAGCAGCTTACTTAACGAGCAGTTCTTC. Translating gives CASSLLNEQFF.

The rearrangement uses TRBV5-6 and TRBJ2-3; 8 bases line up with TRBD1. The CDR3 consists of 17 residues. CDR1 is SGHDT and CDR2 is YYEEEE in the germline V gene. Losses at the gene ends were 4 bases for V and 0 bases for J; bases not matched to a gene: 10. Here the CDR3 DNA reads TGTGCCAGCAGCCGTCCCGGGACAGGACCTAGCACAGATACGCAGTATTTT. This sequence encodes CASSRPGTGPSTDTQYF.

The gene calls are TRBV28 and TRBJ1-5, with D perhaps TRBD1 (6 bases). Germline CDR1 and CDR2: MDHEN and SYDVKM. Trimming took 8 bases from V and 5 from J, leaving 13 bases between them. The CDR3 is 13 amino acids. CDR3 sequence: CASRTERYQPQHF. The CDR3 DNA reads as TGTGCCAGCCGGACAGAGAGGTATCAGCCCCAGCATTTT.

This rearrangement joins TRBV18 to TRBJ2-3; TRBD2 agrees at 10 bases. CDR1 is KGHSH, CDR2 LQKENI, per germline. The CDR3 runs 15 residues. The junction had 4 bases not matched to a gene; V was cut back by 1 base and J by 6 bases. The CDR3 DNA sequence: TGTGCCAGCTCACCACTCGGACTAGCGGTCGATACGCAGTATTTT. It is translated as CASSPLGLAVDTQYF.

CDR3 loop: CASSQEVSTQYF. The CDR3 DNA reads TGTGCCAGCAGCCAAGAGGTTTCGACGCAGTATTTT. This sequence joins TRBV7-9 and TRBJ2-3; D uncertain. The germline V and J ends were trimmed by 5 bases and 9 bases, with 12 bases remaining between them. Germline-derived CDR1 and CDR2 are SEHNR and FQNEAQ (reference sequence). The CDR3 contains 12 residues.

V usage is TRBV5-1 and J usage is TRBJ1-4, with 7 bases matching TRBD1. Per germline, CDR1 SGHRS and CDR2 YFSETQ. V dropped 3 bases and J dropped 4; count of bases not matched to a gene: 6. There are 15 residues in the CDR3. The CDR3 sequence is CASSWRTGYNEKLFF. The CDR3 region has the DNA TGCGCCAGCAGCTGGAGGACAGGATATAATGAAAAACTGTTTTTT.

The rearrangement joins TRBV3-1 (or the pseudogene TRBV3-2) to TRBJ1-6; D possibly corresponds to TRBD1 (6 bases). The CDR3 runs 15 residues. Looked up from germline, CDR1 is LGHDT and CDR2 is YNNKEL (reference sequence). V gave up 1 base and J gave up 4 bases, with 8 bases separating them. The CDR3 bases are TGTGCCAGCAGCCAAGTCGGACAGTATAATTCACCCCTCCACTTT. Amino acids: CASSQVGQYNSPLHF.

The rearrangement links TRBV2 to TRBJ2-3, with 8 bases identical to TRBD2. Germline CDR1 reads SNHLY; CDR2 reads FYNNEI. This CDR3 contains 16 residues. Trimming took 5 bases from V and 2 from J; bases not matched to a gene: 9. The CDR3 DNA follows: TGTGCCAGCAGTTCGCTTACGGGGGGGATCACAGATACGCAGTATTTT. This gives the protein CASSSLTGGITDTQYF. Full variable domain (remainder filled in from reference TRBV2 and TRBJ2-3): EPEVTQTPSHQVTQMGQEVILRCVPISNHLYFYWYRQILGQKVEFLVSFYNNEISEKSEIFDDQFSVERPDGSNFTLKIRSTKLEDSAMYFCASSSLTGGITDTQYFGPGTRLTVL.

CDR3 nucleotides: TGTGCCAGCTCACCACAGGGGATTCTCTCTGGAAACACCATATATTTT. Translated, it gives CASSPQGILSGNTIYF. The chain carries TRBV18 and TRBJ1-3, with D perhaps matching TRBD1 (5 bases). Looked up from germline, CDR1 is KGHSH and CDR2 is LQKENI. This CDR3 has 16 amino acids. V lost 1 base, J lost 0 bases, and 10 bases lay in between.